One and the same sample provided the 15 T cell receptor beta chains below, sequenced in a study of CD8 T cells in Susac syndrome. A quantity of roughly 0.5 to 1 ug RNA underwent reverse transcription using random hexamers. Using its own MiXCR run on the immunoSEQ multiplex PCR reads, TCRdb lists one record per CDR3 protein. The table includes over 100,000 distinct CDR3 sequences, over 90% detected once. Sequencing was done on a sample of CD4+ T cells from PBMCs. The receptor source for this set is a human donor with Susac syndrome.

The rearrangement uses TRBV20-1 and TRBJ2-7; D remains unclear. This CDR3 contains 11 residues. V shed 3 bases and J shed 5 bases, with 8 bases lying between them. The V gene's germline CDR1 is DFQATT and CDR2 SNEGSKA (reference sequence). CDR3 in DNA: TGCAGTGCTAGGGAAAGAAACGAGCAGTACTTC. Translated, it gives CSARERNEQYF.

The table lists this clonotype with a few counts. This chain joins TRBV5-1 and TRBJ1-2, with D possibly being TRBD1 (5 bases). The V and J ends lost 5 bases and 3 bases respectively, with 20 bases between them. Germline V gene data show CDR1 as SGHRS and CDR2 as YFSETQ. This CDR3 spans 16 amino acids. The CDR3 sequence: CASSRTFGGIDYGYTF. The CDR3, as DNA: TGCGCCAGCAGTCGCACCTTTGGGGGAATAGACTATGGCTACACCTTC.

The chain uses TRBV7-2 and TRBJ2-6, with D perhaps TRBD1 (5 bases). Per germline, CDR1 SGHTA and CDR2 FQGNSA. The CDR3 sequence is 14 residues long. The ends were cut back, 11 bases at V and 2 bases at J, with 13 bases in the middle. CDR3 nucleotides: TGTGCCTATCAGGGCCTGGCTGGGGCCAACGTCCTGACTTTC. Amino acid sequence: CAYQGLAGANVLTF.

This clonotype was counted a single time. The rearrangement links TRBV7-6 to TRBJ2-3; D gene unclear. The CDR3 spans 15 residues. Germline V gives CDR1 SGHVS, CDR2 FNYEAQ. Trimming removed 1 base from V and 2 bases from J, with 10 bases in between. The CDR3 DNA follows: TGTGCCAGCAGCTTAGAAGGACGGAACACAGATACGCAGTATTTT. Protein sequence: CASSLEGRNTDTQYF.

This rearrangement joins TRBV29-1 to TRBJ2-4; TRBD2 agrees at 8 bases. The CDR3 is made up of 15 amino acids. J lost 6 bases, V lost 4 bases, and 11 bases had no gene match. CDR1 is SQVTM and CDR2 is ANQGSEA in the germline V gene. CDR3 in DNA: TGCAGCGTTGCCGGAGTTAGCGGGATAGGAAACATTCAGTACTTC. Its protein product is CSVAGVSGIGNIQYF.

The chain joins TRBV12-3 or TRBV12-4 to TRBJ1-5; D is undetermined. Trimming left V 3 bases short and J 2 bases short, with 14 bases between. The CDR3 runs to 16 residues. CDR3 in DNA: TGTGCCAGCAGTTTCTTGACGCAAGGAGGCAATCAGCCCCAGCATTTT. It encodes CASSFLTQGGNQPQHF.

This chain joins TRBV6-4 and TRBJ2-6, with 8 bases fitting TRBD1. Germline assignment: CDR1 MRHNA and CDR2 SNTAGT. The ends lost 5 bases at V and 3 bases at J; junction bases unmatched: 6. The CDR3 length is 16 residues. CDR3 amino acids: CASSPTGGSGANVLTF. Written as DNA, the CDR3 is TGTGCCAGCAGTCCCACAGGGGGTAGTGGGGCCAACGTCCTGACTTTC.

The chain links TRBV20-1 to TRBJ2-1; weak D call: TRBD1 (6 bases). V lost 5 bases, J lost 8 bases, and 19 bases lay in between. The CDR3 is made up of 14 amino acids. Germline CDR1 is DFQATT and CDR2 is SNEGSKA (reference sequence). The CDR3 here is CSAYKQGSRDEQFF. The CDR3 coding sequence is TGCAGTGCTTATAAACAGGGTAGCAGGGATGAGCAGTTCTTC.

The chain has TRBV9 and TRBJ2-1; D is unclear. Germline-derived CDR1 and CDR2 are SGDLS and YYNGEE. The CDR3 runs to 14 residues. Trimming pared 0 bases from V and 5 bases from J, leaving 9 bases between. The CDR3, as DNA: TGTGCCAGCAGCGTAGGCAGTGGGAACAATGAGCAGTTCTTC. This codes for CASSVGSGNNEQFF.

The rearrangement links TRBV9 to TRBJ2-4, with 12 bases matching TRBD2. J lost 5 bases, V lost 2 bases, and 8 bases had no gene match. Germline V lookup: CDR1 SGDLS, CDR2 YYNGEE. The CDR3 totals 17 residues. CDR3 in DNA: TGTGCCAGCAGCGTCGGGCTAGCGGGAGGGCCCCAAAACATTCAGTACTTC. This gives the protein CASSVGLAGGPQNIQYF. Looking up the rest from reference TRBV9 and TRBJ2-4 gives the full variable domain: DSGVTQTPKHLITATGQRVTLRCSPRSGDLSVYWYQQSLDQGLQFLIQYYNGEERAKGNILERFSAQQFPDLHSELNLSSLELGDSALYFCASSVGLAGGPQNIQYFGAGTRLSVL.

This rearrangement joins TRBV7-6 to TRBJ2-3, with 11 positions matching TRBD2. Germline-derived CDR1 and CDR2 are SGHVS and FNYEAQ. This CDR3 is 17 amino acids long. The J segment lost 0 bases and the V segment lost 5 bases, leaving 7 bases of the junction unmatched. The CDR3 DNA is TGTGCCAGCAGCCCGATCGGACTAGCGGGTAGCACAGATACGCAGTATTTT. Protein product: CASSPIGLAGSTDTQYF.

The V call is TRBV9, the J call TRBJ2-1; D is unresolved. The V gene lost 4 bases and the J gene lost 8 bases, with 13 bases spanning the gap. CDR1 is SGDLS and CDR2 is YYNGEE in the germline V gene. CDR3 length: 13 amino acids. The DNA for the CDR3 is TGTGCCAGCAGCCCCTGGCTCGTCGATGAGCAGTTCTTC. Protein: CASSPWLVDEQFF.

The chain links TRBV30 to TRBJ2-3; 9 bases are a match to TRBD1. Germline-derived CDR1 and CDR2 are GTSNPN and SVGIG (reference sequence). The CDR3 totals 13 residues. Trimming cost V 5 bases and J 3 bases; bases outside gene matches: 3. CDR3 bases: TGTGCCTGGGGGGACAGGGAGACAGATACGCAGTATTTT. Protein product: CAWGDRETDTQYF.

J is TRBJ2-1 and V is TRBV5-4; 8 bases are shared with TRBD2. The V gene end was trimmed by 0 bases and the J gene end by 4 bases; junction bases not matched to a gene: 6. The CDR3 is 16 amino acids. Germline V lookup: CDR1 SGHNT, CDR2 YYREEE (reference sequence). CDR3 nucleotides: TGTGCCAGCAGCTTGGCGTCCCTAGCGGGTTACAATGAGCAGTTCTTC. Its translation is CASSLASLAGYNEQFF. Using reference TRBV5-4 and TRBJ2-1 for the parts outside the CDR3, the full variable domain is ETGVTQSPTHLIKTRGQQVTLRCSSQSGHNTVSWYQQALGQGPQFIFQYYREEENGRGNFPPRFSGLQFPNYSSELNVNALELDDSALYLCASSLASLAGYNEQFFGPGTRLTVL.

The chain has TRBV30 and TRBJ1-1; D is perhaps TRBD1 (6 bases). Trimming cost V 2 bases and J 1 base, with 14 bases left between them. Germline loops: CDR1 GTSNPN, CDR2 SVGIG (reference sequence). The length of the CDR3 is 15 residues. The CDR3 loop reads CAWSRGRQANTEAFF. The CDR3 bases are TGTGCCTGGAGTCGCGGGCGACAGGCGAACACTGAAGCTTTCTTT.